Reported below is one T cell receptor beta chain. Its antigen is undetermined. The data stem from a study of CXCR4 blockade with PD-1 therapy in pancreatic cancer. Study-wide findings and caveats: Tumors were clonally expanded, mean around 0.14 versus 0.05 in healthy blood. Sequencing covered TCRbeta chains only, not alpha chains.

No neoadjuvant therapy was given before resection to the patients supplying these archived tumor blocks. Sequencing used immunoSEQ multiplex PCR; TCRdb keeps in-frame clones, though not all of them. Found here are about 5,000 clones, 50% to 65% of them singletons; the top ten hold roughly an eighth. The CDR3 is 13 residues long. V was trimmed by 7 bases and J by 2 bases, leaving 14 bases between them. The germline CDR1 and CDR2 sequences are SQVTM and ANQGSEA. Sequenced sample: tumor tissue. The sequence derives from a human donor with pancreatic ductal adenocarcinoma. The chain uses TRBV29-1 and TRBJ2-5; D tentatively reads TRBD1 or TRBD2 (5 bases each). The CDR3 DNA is TGCAGCGGGAGGACCGGACAACAAGAGACCCAGTACTTC. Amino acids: CSGRTGQQETQYF.